The 27 T cell receptor beta chains presented below share a single source sample, sequenced in a study of blood T cell repertoires in COVID-19. Data came from immunoSEQ multiplex PCR; TCRdb stores just in-frame clones and leaves some out. Here the sample spans some 260,000 clones, about nine tenths being singletons. Source material: PBMCs or T cells enriched from blood (not recorded which). These receptors were collected from a young woman with acute COVID-19.

This clone is a singleton in its sample. The rearrangement links TRBV12-5 to TRBJ2-3; 11 bases map to TRBD2. CDR1 and CDR2 from the germline V gene are LGHNT and FRNRAP. This CDR3 comprises 15 residues. As DNA, the CDR3 is TGTGCCCTGACTAGCGGGGACCCGGACACAGATACGCAGTATTTT. Translating gives CALTSGDPDTDTQYF.

V and J are TRBV3-1 (or the pseudogene TRBV3-2) and TRBJ2-7; TRBD2 aligns across 8 bases. V was pared by 1 base and J by 1 base, with 3 bases of the junction left unmatched. The CDR3 consists of 15 residues. Germline-derived CDR1 and CDR2 are LGHDT and YNNKEL (reference sequence). DNA of the CDR3: TGTGCCAGCAGCCAAGTTAGCGGGGTATCCTACGAGCAGTACTTC. Protein product: CASSQVSGVSYEQYF.

This chain links TRBV19 with TRBJ1-4; D is perhaps TRBD1 (5 bases). The CDR3 has 15 residues. V gave up 11 bases and J gave up 10 bases, with 26 bases separating them. Germline CDR1 and CDR2: LNHDA and SQIVND (reference sequence). This chain's CDR3 is CAVTSTRERYGKLFF. The CDR3 DNA reads as TGTGCCGTGACTAGTACCAGGGAGAGGTACGGAAAACTGTTTTTT. The complete variable domain, with remaining parts taken from reference TRBV19 and TRBJ1-4, reads DGGITQSPKYLFRKEGQNVTLSCEQNLNHDAMYWYRQDPGQGLRLIYYSQIVNDFQKGDIAEGYSVSREKKESFPLTVTSAQKNPTAFYLCAVTSTRERYGKLFFGSGTQLSVL.

V is TRBV6-2 or TRBV6-3 and J is TRBJ1-2, with D possibly TRBD1 on 5 matching bases. Looked up from germline, CDR1 is MNHEY and CDR2 is SVGEGT. CDR3 length: 14 amino acids. V lost 6 bases to trimming and J lost 0 bases, with 11 bases between them. Here the CDR3 reads CASSGARTNYGYTF. CDR3 nucleotide sequence: TGTGCCAGCAGCGGGGCCCGAACTAACTATGGCTACACCTTC.

V gene TRBV14 combines with J gene TRBJ1-1, with TRBD1 as a possible D gene (5 bases). In germline, CDR1 is SGHDN, CDR2 FVKESK. The CDR3 loop spans 15 amino acids. V lost 4 bases and J lost 3, with 15 bases in between. Here the CDR3 DNA reads TGTGCCAGCAGCCCCCTGGGAGGGGTTGACACTGAAGCTTTCTTT. It is translated as CASSPLGGVDTEAFF.

The genes are TRBV20-1 and TRBJ2-7; D is unresolved. V shed 0 bases and J shed 3 bases, with 3 bases lying between them. Germline V gene lookup returns CDR1 DFQATT and CDR2 SNEGSKA (reference sequence). CDR3 size: 11 residues. In nucleotides, the CDR3 is TGCAGTGCTAGAGACAGCTACGAGCAGTACTTC. Translation: CSARDSYEQYF.

The chain recombines TRBV3-1 (or the pseudogene TRBV3-2) with TRBJ1-3; TRBD1 matches at 8 bases. CDR1 and CDR2 (germline): LGHDT, YNNKEL (reference sequence). The CDR3 has 13 residues. The V gene end was trimmed by 4 bases and the J gene end by 8 bases; junction bases not matched to a gene: 4. CDR3 sequence (DNA): TGTGCCAGCAGCCCCGGACAGGGAGACACCATATATTTT. Protein: CASSPGQGDTIYF.

V and J are TRBV6-2 or TRBV6-3 and TRBJ1-1; perhaps TRBD1 as D (6 bases). This CDR3 is 15 amino acids long. Trimming pared 0 bases from V and 2 bases from J, leaving 10 bases between. Germline lookup yields CDR1 MNHEY and CDR2 SVGEGT. The CDR3 spells CASSYSRGANTEAFF. The CDR3 DNA follows: TGTGCCAGCAGTTACTCCCGGGGGGCAAACACTGAAGCTTTCTTT.

This clone has a handful of counts. The chain joins TRBV19 to TRBJ1-4, with no clear D. The CDR3 runs 12 residues. CDR1 is LNHDA, CDR2 SQIVND, per germline (reference sequence). CDR3 amino acids: CASSPGNEKLFF. The CDR3 DNA sequence: TGTGCAAGCAGCCCGGGGAATGAAAAACTGTTTTTT. Full variable domain (rest looked up from reference TRBV19 and TRBJ1-4): DGGITQSPKYLFRKEGQNVTLSCEQNLNHDAMYWYRQDPGQGLRLIYYSQIVNDFQKGDIAEGYSVSREKKESFPLTVTSAQKNPTAFYLCASSPGNEKLFFGSGTQLSVL.

The V gene is TRBV7-9, the J gene TRBJ1-1, with D possibly matching TRBD1 (5 bases). The CDR3 contains 17 residues. V lost 0 bases and J lost 4, with 18 bases in between. The germline gives CDR1 SEHNR, CDR2 FQNEAQ (reference sequence). CDR3 residues: CASSLAQGEWVGTEAFF. The CDR3 DNA is TGTGCCAGCAGCTTAGCGCAAGGGGAATGGGTTGGCACTGAAGCTTTCTTT.

The rearrangement uses TRBV11-2 and TRBJ2-4, with 11 bases lining up with TRBD2. Germline lookup yields CDR1 SGHAT and CDR2 FQNNGV. The ends lost 2 bases at V and 0 bases at J; junction bases unmatched: 3. The CDR3 has 17 amino acids. In DNA form, the CDR3 reads TGTGCCAGCAGCTTAAGCGGACTAGCGGGAGCCAAAAACATTCAGTACTTC. This encodes CASSLSGLAGAKNIQYF.

This clone was observed a few times. In DNA form, the CDR3 reads TGCGCCAGCAGCCAAGGATTAAGCGGGGCCTGGGGGGAGCAGTTCTTC. Translation gives CASSQGLSGAWGEQFF. The chain couples TRBV4-1 to TRBJ2-1; TRBD2 aligns across 7 bases. This CDR3 is built from 16 residues. J was trimmed by 10 bases and V by 1 base; bases with no gene match: 13. Germline assignment: CDR1 MGHRA and CDR2 YSYEKL.

This rearrangement joins TRBV28 to TRBJ1-2; unclear D gene. Germline lookup yields CDR1 MDHEN and CDR2 SYDVKM. Trimming cost V 9 bases and J 3 bases, with 11 bases left between them. The CDR3 sequence is 12 residues long. The CDR3 DNA sequence: TGTGCCAGTGGGCGGAGGGACTATGGCTACACCTTC. Its translation: CASGRRDYGYTF.

The chain links TRBV28 to TRBJ2-1; 7 bases line up with TRBD1. The CDR3 length is 15 residues. CDR1 is MDHEN and CDR2 is SYDVKM in the germline V gene. The junction had 8 bases not matched to a gene; V was cut back by 7 bases and J by 2 bases. CDR3 nucleotide sequence: TGTGCCAGCATCGAGGGCAGGGGGACCTACAATGAGCAGTTCTTC. It codes for CASIEGRGTYNEQFF.

The chain employs TRBV28 and TRBJ2-5; 11 bases align to TRBD1. This CDR3 is built from 16 residues. Germline values: CDR1 MDHEN, CDR2 SYDVKM. J gave up 0 bases and V 5 bases, and 5 bases lay outside the gene matches. The CDR3 protein is CASSPDRGQNQETQYF. The CDR3 DNA follows: TGTGCCAGCAGTCCGGACAGGGGGCAAAACCAAGAGACCCAGTACTTC.

This clone was observed once. The chain joins TRBV9 to TRBJ2-7; tentatively, D is TRBD2 (5 bases). Germline-derived CDR1 and CDR2 are SGDLS and YYNGEE. V dropped 0 bases and J dropped 0 bases, with 7 bases sitting between them. The CDR3 sequence is 14 residues long. The CDR3 reads CASSVGESSYEQYF. The CDR3 nucleotides read TGTGCCAGCAGCGTAGGGGAGAGCTCCTACGAGCAGTACTTC. The full variable domain, rest sourced from reference TRBV9 and TRBJ2-7, is DSGVTQTPKHLITATGQRVTLRCSPRSGDLSVYWYQQSLDQGLQFLIQYYNGEERAKGNILERFSAQQFPDLHSELNLSSLELGDSALYFCASSVGESSYEQYFGPGTRLTVT.

The chain uses TRBV15 and TRBJ1-6; D perhaps matches TRBD1 (6 bases). Between the trimmed V and J ends, which lost 2 bases and 9 bases, there was a span of 17 bases. CDR3 length equals 16 residues. Germline CDR1 reads LNHNV; CDR2 reads YYDKDF (reference sequence). CDR3 sequence: CATSRTSAGVGSPLHF. DNA of the CDR3: TGTGCCACCAGCAGAACCTCGGCAGGGGTGGGTTCACCCCTCCACTTT. Together with reference TRBV15 and TRBJ1-6, the CDR3 gives the full variable domain: DAMVIQNPRYQVTQFGKPVTLSCSQTLNHNVMYWYQQKSSQAPKLLFHYYDKDFNNEADTPDNFQSRRPNTSFCFLDIRSPGLGDTAMYLCATSRTSAGVGSPLHFGNGTRLTVT.

The chain recombines TRBV5-3 with TRBJ2-2, with D hard to call. TRBV5-3 is labeled an ORF, and its function is uncertain. Trimming left V 4 bases short and J 8 bases short, with 6 bases between. The CDR3 spans 11 residues. This chain's CDR3 is CARSPPGELFF. For the CDR3, the DNA is TGTGCCAGAAGCCCCCCGGGGGAGCTGTTTTTT.

The chain is built from TRBV28 and TRBJ2-3; 12 nucleotides agree with TRBD2. V was clipped by 5 bases and J by 9 bases; unmatched bases: 9. Germline CDR1 MDHEN, CDR2 SYDVKM. The CDR3 length is 15 residues. CDR3 bases: TGTGCCAGCAGTCCCAGACTAGCGGGAGACCGGACGCAGTATTTT. Amino acids: CASSPRLAGDRTQYF.

The chain links TRBV5-1 to TRBJ1-1; 7 bases fit TRBD1. V trimming: 0 bases; J trimming: 1 base; junction bases outside the gene matches: 3. The germline V gene has CDR1 SGHRS and CDR2 YFSETQ. The CDR3 consists of 15 residues. The CDR3 protein is CASSLGWDRNTEAFF. In DNA, the CDR3 is TGCGCCAGCAGCTTGGGGTGGGACAGGAACACTGAAGCTTTCTTT.

With respect to this clone: Other DNA sequences within the sample encode an identical CDR3. The chain has TRBV5-5 and TRBJ2-5; 7 positions match TRBD1. Germline lookup yields CDR1 SGHKS and CDR2 YYEKEE (reference sequence). The CDR3 is 12 residues long. Germline trimming cut 2 bases from V and 5 bases from J; bases unmatched to any gene: 0. Here the CDR3 reads CASSLQGETQYF. The CDR3 nucleotides are TGTGCCAGCAGCTTACAGGGGGAGACCCAGTACTTC. Combining the CDR3 with reference TRBV5-5 and TRBJ2-5 gives the whole variable domain DAGVTQSPTHLIKTRGQQVTLRCSPISGHKSVSWYQQVLGQGPQFIFQYYEKEERGRGNFPDRFSARQFPNYSSELNVNALLLGDSALYLCASSLQGETQYFGPGTRLLVL.

V and J are TRBV7-3 and TRBJ2-1; 12 nucleotides match TRBD2. Germline V lookup: CDR1 SGHTA, CDR2 FQGTGA. V dropped 2 bases and J dropped 3; count of bases not matched to a gene: 20. The CDR3 loop spans 22 amino acids. CDR3 loop: CASSLGPAGIRLAGEDYNEQFF. CDR3 nucleotides: TGTGCCAGCAGCTTAGGCCCCGCGGGGATCCGACTAGCGGGGGAGGACTACAATGAGCAGTTCTTC.

This chain joins TRBV5-4 and TRBJ1-2; maybe TRBD1 (5 bases). This CDR3 comprises 14 residues. Germline CDR1 and CDR2: SGHNT and YYREEE (reference sequence). Trimming stripped 2 bases from V and 4 bases from J, with 12 bases between. The CDR3 DNA sequence: TGTGCCAGCAGCTTAGAGGTCCAGGGCTATGGCTACACCTTC. This encodes CASSLEVQGYGYTF.

V and J are TRBV11-3 and TRBJ2-1; 9 nucleotides match TRBD1. CDR1 SGHNT and CDR2 YENEEA come from the germline V gene. V shed 0 bases, J shed 8 bases, and the junction held 8 bases outside the gene matches. This CDR3 has 16 residues. CDR3 residues: CASSLDWGGQGHEQFF. As DNA, the CDR3 is TGTGCCAGCAGCTTAGATTGGGGGGGACAGGGCCATGAGCAGTTCTTC.

Turning to this clone: One junction end disagrees with the germline gene, perhaps due to a read error. The chain has TRBV10-3 and TRBJ1-1; perhaps TRBD1 as D (6 bases). This CDR3 comprises 13 residues. Germline CDR1 reads ENHRY; CDR2 reads SYGVKD. The CDR3 coding sequence is TGTGCCATCAATGAGCAGCGACAGGCCGAAGCTTTCTTT. Translated, it gives CAINEQRQAEAFF.

V and J are TRBV5-1 and TRBJ2-1; D might be TRBD2 (6 bases). Trimming stripped 4 bases from V and 9 bases from J, with 23 bases between. The CDR3 is made up of 16 amino acids. Germline V gene sequence: CDR1 SGHRS, CDR2 YFSETQ. The CDR3 DNA reads as TGCGCCAGCAGCCTGCAATCCGGGAGCCGGGCCAGTGAGCAGTTCTTC. As protein: CASSLQSGSRASEQFF.

This clone showed up just a few times. The chain links TRBV24-1 to TRBJ2-2; no clear D. V lost 5 bases, J lost 4 bases, and 10 bases lay in between. The CDR3 loop spans 14 amino acids. CDR1 KGHDR and CDR2 SFDVKD come from the germline V gene. The CDR3 spells CATSATASTGELFF. DNA of the CDR3: TGTGCCACCAGTGCTACAGCAAGCACCGGGGAGCTGTTTTTT.